Listed below are T cell receptor beta chains from one sample, sequenced in a study of beta chain features in type 1 diabetes. Repertoires were generated with immunoSEQ multiplex PCR, while TCRdb's copy carries only in-frame clones and drops some. Of about 350,000 clones in the sample, roughly a fifth were seen once. The sequencing sample was made of naive CD4+ T cells from blood. These receptors came from a woman younger than 35 in good health. Both conserved end residues are part of each CDR3. Fields, in order: J gene, clone size, V gene, D gene, CDR3 protein, CDR3 DNA. A D gene is named only where the DNA matches it firmly. The size field is filled for only some rows; it gives once, few, many or a size class.

TRBJ1-1 - TRBV7-2 - CASSFSGANTEAFF TGTGCCAGCAGCTTCTCAGGGGCGAACACTGAAGCTTTCTTT
TRBJ2-4 few TRBV30 - CAWSVSSGAKNIQYF TGTGCCTGGAGTGTTTCCAGCGGAGCCAAAAACATTCAGTACTTC
TRBJ2-7 few TRBV18 - CASSPDRREQYF TGTGCCAGCTCACCAGACCGGAGGGAGCAGTACTTC
TRBJ2-5 - TRBV2 TRBD1 CASKGWTGGASQETQYF TGTGCCAGCAAAGGGTGGACAGGGGGGGCCTCACAAGAGACCCAGTACTTC
TRBJ1-3 few TRBV7-9 - CASSPGDRSYRSGNTIYF TGTGCCAGCAGCCCGGGGGACCGTTCCTACCGCTCTGGAAACACCATATATTTT
TRBJ1-2 - TRBV7-6 TRBD1 CASSLGTGNYGYTF TGTGCCAGCAGCTTAGGGACAGGAAACTATGGCTACACCTTC
TRBJ1-2 - TRBV7-8 TRBD1 CASSPSRQGGGYTF TGTGCCAGCAGCCCTTCCCGACAGGGAGGTGGCTACACCTTC
TRBJ1-1 - TRBV30 - CAWTRRQGFTEAFF TGTGCCTGGACCCGGCGGCAGGGGTTCACTGAAGCTTTCTTT
TRBJ1-1 few TRBV2 - CASRETWNTEAFF TGTGCCAGCAGGGAAACTTGGAACACTGAAGCTTTCTTT
TRBJ2-2 few TRBV29-1 TRBD2 CSVRTSGGGELFF TGCAGCGTCCGGACTAGCGGAGGCGGGGAGCTGTTTTTT
TRBJ2-1 - TRBV7-2 TRBD2 CASSRTTSGGLSYNEQFF TGTGCCAGCAGCCGTACGACTAGCGGGGGCCTTTCCTACAATGAGCAGTTCTTC
TRBJ2-3 - TRBV12-5 - CASGLVFSDTQYF TGTGCTAGTGGTTTGGTATTCTCAGATACGCAGTATTTT
TRBJ1-2 - TRBV18 TRBD1 CASSQDREYGYTF TGTGCCAGCTCACAGGACAGGGAGTACGGCTACACCTTC
TRBJ2-1 few TRBV11-2 TRBD2 CASSAIAGSTEQFF TGTGCCAGCAGCGCAATAGCGGGATCGACAGAGCAGTTCTTC
TRBJ2-1 few TRBV7-8 TRBD1 CASRPRQGWNEQFF TGTGCCAGCAGACCCCGACAGGGGTGGAATGAGCAGTTCTTC
TRBJ2-5 - TRBV30 TRBD1 CAWKPGTVYQETQYF TGTGCCTGGAAACCTGGGACAGTGTACCAAGAGACCCAGTACTTC
TRBJ2-5 few TRBV5-1 TRBD2 CASSSSPSGAGETQYF TGCGCCAGCAGCTCGTCACCTAGCGGGGCGGGGGAGACCCAGTACTTC
TRBJ1-1 few TRBV6-5 - CASNKRGTEAFF TGTGCCAGCAACAAAAGGGGGACTGAAGCTTTCTTT
TRBJ1-2 - TRBV7-8 - CASSSTGQYGYTF TGTGCCAGCAGCTCTACGGGACAATACGGCTACACCTTC
TRBJ2-2 - TRBV4-1 TRBD2 CASSRFQAGGTGELFF TGCGCCAGCAGCCGCTTCCAAGCGGGGGGCACCGGGGAGCTGTTTTTT